What follows are 8 T cell receptor beta chains derived from one specimen sequenced in a study of T cells after posttransplantation cyclophosphamide. A marrow graft followed busulfan-fludarabine conditioning, with cyclophosphamide on days +3 and +4. Sequencing used immunoSEQ multiplex PCR; TCRdb keeps in-frame clones, though not all of them. Of 35,000 to 50,000 clones in the sample, roughly 87% were seen once. This sample comprised PBMCs, obtained 55 to 70 days after allogeneic stem cell transplant with posttransplant cyclophosphamide. The receptor source for this set is a male patient in his sixties who received an allogeneic stem cell transplant from a related donor and was CMV-positive. These T cells may partly come from the graft donor.

CDR3 coding DNA: TGTGCCAGCACTACAGGGGGCCCTAGCGAGCAGTACTTC. As protein: CASTTGGPSEQYF. V gene TRBV6-1 combines with J gene TRBJ2-7, with 9 nucleotides matching TRBD1. The ends lost 7 bases at V and 6 bases at J; junction bases unmatched: 7. The CDR3 extends over 13 amino acids. From germline, CDR1 is MNHNS and CDR2 SASEGT.

The chain joins TRBV5-6 to TRBJ2-5, with TRBD2 matching 9 bases. V lost 1 base, J lost 7 bases, and 11 bases stayed unmatched. CDR1 and CDR2 (germline): SGHDT, YYEEEE. This CDR3 spans 16 amino acids. The CDR3 coding sequence is TGTGCCAGCAGCTTGTCGGGGCGGGGGGGCCCCGGGACCCAGTACTTC. Translation: CASSLSGRGGPGTQYF. The full variable domain, its missing parts supplied by reference TRBV5-6 and TRBJ2-5, is DAGVTQSPTHLIKTRGQQVTLRCSPKSGHDTVSWYQQALGQGPQFIFQYYEEEERQRGNFPDRFSGHQFPNYSSELNVNALLLGDSALYLCASSLSGRGGPGTQYFGPGTRLLVL.

V is TRBV27 and J is TRBJ1-1; 7 nucleotides align to TRBD1. The V segment lost 6 bases and the J segment 4 bases; nucleotides outside the gene matches: 5. The CDR3 has 13 residues. In germline, CDR1 is MNHEY, CDR2 SMNVEV (reference sequence). The CDR3 reads CASRRTGATEAFF. In DNA, the CDR3 is TGTGCCAGCAGGCGAACAGGGGCCACTGAAGCTTTCTTT.

This clone was seen just once. The chain recombines TRBV5-8 with TRBJ1-1; D is possibly TRBD1 (6 bases). Deletions cut 2 bases from V and 4 bases from J, with 15 bases between. The CDR3 runs to 15 residues. The V gene's germline CDR1 is SGHTS and CDR2 YDEGEE. This CDR3 reads CASSFRQAHGTEAFF. CDR3 sequence (DNA): TGTGCCAGCAGCTTCCGACAGGCACACGGCACTGAAGCTTTCTTT.

The chain links TRBV6-5 to TRBJ2-7; D is ambiguous. The germline V and J ends were trimmed by 6 bases and 1 base, with 16 bases remaining between them. Germline CDR1 reads MNHEY; CDR2 reads SVGAGI. This CDR3 spans 15 amino acids. CDR3 DNA: TGTGCCAGCAGCGTCAGCGTGAGCCTATCCTACGAGCAGTACTTC. This encodes CASSVSVSLSYEQYF.

The chain couples TRBV28 to TRBJ1-2; D gene uncertain. CDR1 and CDR2 (germline): MDHEN, SYDVKM. The ends were cut back, 2 bases at V and 3 bases at J, with 13 bases in the middle. The length of the CDR3 is 15 residues. The CDR3 DNA reads TGTGCCAGCAGTTTAGTAAGCGACCCAGACTATGGCTACACCTTC. This translates into CASSLVSDPDYGYTF.

V is TRBV27 and J is TRBJ1-6; 7 positions agree with TRBD1. The CDR3 is made up of 14 amino acids. Losses at the gene ends were 4 bases for V and 10 bases for J; bases not matched to a gene: 7. The germline V gene has CDR1 MNHEY and CDR2 SMNVEV (reference sequence). The CDR3 DNA reads as TGTGCCAGCAGTTCAAGGGACAGTTTATCACCCCTCCACTTT. This sequence encodes CASSSRDSLSPLHF.

This chain links TRBV29-1 with TRBJ2-7; possible D gene TRBD1, 5 bases. This CDR3 is built from 11 residues. V gave up 6 bases and J gave up 3 bases, with 9 bases separating them. Germline-derived CDR1 and CDR2 are SQVTM and ANQGSEA. In DNA form, the CDR3 reads TGCAGCGTGGTACAGGTCTACGAGCAGTACTTC. Residues: CSVVQVYEQYF.